This T cell receptor beta chain was recorded in a study of response to subunit inactivated influenza vaccine. TCRdb reanalysed the RT-PCR reads using MiXCR and keeps one entry per CDR3 protein. This repertoire shows around 570,000 distinct CDR3 sequences, around 8% found once; its top ten account for under 15%. The germline V gene encodes CDR1 DFQATT and CDR2 SNEGSKA (reference sequence). Losses at the gene ends were 1 base for V and 6 bases for J; bases not matched to a gene: 5. The CDR3 covers 13 residues. The sample in question was PBMCs from blood, obtained about 24 months after vaccination. The TCR sequence derives from a man between 50 and 75 years old who received an inactivated influenza vaccine. The J gene is TRBJ2-7, the V gene TRBV20-1, with TRBD1 matching over 8 bases. The CDR3 sequence is CSARGQGRVEQYF. For the CDR3, the DNA is TGCAGTGCTAGAGGACAGGGGCGAGTCGAGCAGTACTTC.